This section outlines one T cell receptor beta chain sequence together with its context. Its antigen remains unknown. TCRdb keeps only in-frame clones here, not all; method: immunoSEQ multiplex PCR. The data contain under 250,000 clones, about nine tenths of them singletons. The data were obtained in a study of cytomegalovirus exposure and HLA in healthy donors. General observations from the study: It was reportedly the case that the classifier diagnosed cytomegalovirus status with high specificity and sensitivity. Clusters of TCRs from the first cohort tended to co-occur in the 130 or so validation repertoires (as a later analysis found). A few CMV-associated chains proved CMV antigen-specific in vitro.

The CDR3 extends over 11 amino acids. The germline V gene has CDR1 MNHEY and CDR2 SVGAGI. The germline V and J ends were trimmed by 5 bases and 5 bases, with 6 bases remaining between them. The receptor was derived from a woman in her late teens or twenties in good health and CMV-seropositive. The sequencing sample was made of PBMCs. The chain uses TRBV6-5 and TRBJ2-5; weak D call: TRBD2 (5 bases). The CDR3 loop reads CASSRGETQYF. The CDR3 bases are TGTGCCAGCAGTCGAGGGGAGACCCAGTACTTC.